This T cell receptor beta chain emerged from a study of glioma-infiltrating T cells after dendritic cell vaccination. Time point specified: after dendritic cell vaccination, including at tumor progression/relapse. Germline assignment: CDR1 SGHAT and CDR2 FQNNGV. Between the trimmed V and J ends, which lost 1 base and 1 base, there was a span of 11 bases. This CDR3 spans 16 amino acids. The table came from immunoSEQ multiplex PCR; TCRdb's copy has only in-frame clones and leaves some out. The sample comprises around 78,000 clones, roughly 87% of which are singletons, and around 2.1% rests with the top ten.

This clonotype was sampled from a human donor with glioblastoma. Sequencing used blood, obtained after dendritic cell vaccination. This chain connects TRBV11-2 to TRBJ2-4; TRBD1 might be the D (6 bases). In DNA form, the CDR3 reads TGTGCCAGCAGCTTAGGACAGGTAGTGGCCAAAAACATTCAGTACTTC. It codes for CASSLGQVVAKNIQYF.